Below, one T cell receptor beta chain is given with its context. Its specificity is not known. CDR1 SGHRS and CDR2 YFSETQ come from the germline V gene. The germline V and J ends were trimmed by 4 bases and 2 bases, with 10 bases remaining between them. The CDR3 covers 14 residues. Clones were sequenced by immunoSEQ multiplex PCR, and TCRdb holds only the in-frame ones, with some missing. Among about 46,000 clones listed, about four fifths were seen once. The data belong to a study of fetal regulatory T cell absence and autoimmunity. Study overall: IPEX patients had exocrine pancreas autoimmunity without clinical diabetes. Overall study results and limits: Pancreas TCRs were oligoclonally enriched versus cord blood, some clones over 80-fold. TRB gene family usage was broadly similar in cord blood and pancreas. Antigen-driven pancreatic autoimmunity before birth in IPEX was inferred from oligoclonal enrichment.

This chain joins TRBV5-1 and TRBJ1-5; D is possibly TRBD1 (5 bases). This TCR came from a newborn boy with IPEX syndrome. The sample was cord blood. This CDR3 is CASSPGTGNQPQHF. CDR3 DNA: TGCGCCAGCAGCCCAGGGACTGGCAATCAGCCCCAGCATTTT. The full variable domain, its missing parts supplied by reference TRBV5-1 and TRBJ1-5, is KAGVTQTPRYLIKTRGQQVTLSCSPISGHRSVSWYQQTPGQGLQFLFEYFSETQRNKGNFPGRFSGRQFSNSRSEMNVSTLELGDSALYLCASSPGTGNQPQHFGDGTRLSIL.